This is a list of T cell receptor beta chains from one sample in a study of blood T cell repertoires in COVID-19. TCRdb's copy holds only in-frame clones and misses some; the assay was immunoSEQ multiplex PCR. The table shows approximately 200,000 clones, with roughly 80% occurring only once. Source material: peripheral blood. The origin of the receptors is an elderly woman with acute or convalescent COVID-19. CDR3s include the opening cysteine and the closing phenylalanine or tryptophan. Fields, in order: clone size, V gene, D gene, J gene, CDR3 DNA, CDR3 protein. A D gene is named only where the DNA matches it firmly. Size tells how often a clone was seen (once, few, many) or the class of an expanded clone, and some rows leave it out.

>NA|TRBV5-1|TRBD2|TRBJ2-5
TGCGCCAGCAGCCCGGGAGTGCGACTAGCGGCCTGGAGGGGTCAAGAGACCCAGTACTTC
CASSPGVRLAAWRGQETQYF
>NA|TRBV19|TRBD1|TRBJ1-5
TGTGCCAGTAAGGGACTTCAGGGACAGACTAGCAATCAGCCCCAGCATTTT
CASKGLQGQTSNQPQHF
>NA|TRBV11-2|TRBD2|TRBJ2-7
TGTGCCAGCAGCCCCCACAGCGGGAGTTCAAGCGAGCAGTACTTC
CASSPHSGSSSEQYF
>NA|TRBV18|TRBD1|TRBJ2-7
TGTGCCAGCTCACCGTGGACAGGTTACGAGCAGTACTTC
CASSPWTGYEQYF
>NA|TRBV7-3|NA|TRBJ2-7
TGTGCCAGCAGCCAAGGCGTGGGAGGAGAGCAGTACTTC
CASSQGVGGEQYF
>once|TRBV23-1|NA|TRBJ1-2
TGCGCCAGCGGGCTGAAAGGCTACACCTTC
CASGLKGYTF
>NA|TRBV29-1|TRBD1|TRBJ2-7
TGCAGCGTGGACGGGACAGGAATCTACGAGCAGTACTTC
CSVDGTGIYEQYF
>few|TRBV4-3|NA|TRBJ1-1
TGCGCCAGCAGCCTATCGAAGGACTTTGAAGCTTTCTTT
CASSLSKDFEAFF
>NA|TRBV19|TRBD1|TRBJ2-4
TGTGCCAGTAGTCCCCCCGGGACAGCGCAGTACTTC
CASSPPGTAQYF
>NA|TRBV7-8|TRBD1|TRBJ1-6
TGTGCCAGTTCAGGGGGCTACGGTGGTTCACCCCTCCACTTT
CASSGGYGGSPLHF
>NA|TRBV7-8|TRBD1|TRBJ1-3
TGTGCCAGCAGCCTTCGGGACAGGGTATATGACACCATATATTTT
CASSLRDRVYDTIYF
>NA|TRBV10-3|NA|TRBJ1-2
TGTGCCATCAGTGAGTCGCTAGGGGCGAACTATGGCTACACCTTC
CAISESLGANYGYTF
>NA|TRBV6-6|TRBD1|TRBJ1-2
TGTGCCAGCAGTTTTGGACAGGGGGGACTCTATGGCTACACCTTC
CASSFGQGGLYGYTF
>NA|TRBV7-2|TRBD2|TRBJ2-7
TGTGCCAGCAGCCCCCGAGGACTAGCGTACGAGCAGTACTTC
CASSPRGLAYEQYF
>NA|TRBV12-5|TRBD1|TRBJ1-6
TGTGCTAGTGGTTTGGGACAGGGACATAATTCACCCCTCCACTTT
CASGLGQGHNSPLHF
>NA|TRBV11-3|NA|TRBJ1-6
TGTGCCAGCAGCTTAGACCGGGGAAGCTCCTATAATTCACCCCTCCACTTT
CASSLDRGSSYNSPLHF
>NA|TRBV11-2|NA|TRBJ1-2
TGTGCCAGTACGCAGGGCGCGAACTATGGCTACACCTTC
CASTQGANYGYTF
>NA|TRBV4-3|TRBD2|TRBJ2-7
TGCGCCAGCAGCCCGGGACTAGCGAGCTCCTACGAGCAGTACTTC
CASSPGLASSYEQYF
>NA|TRBV12-3/TRBV12-4|NA|TRBJ2-7
TGTGCCAGCAGGCCGACAGGTTCAGTCGAGCAGTACTTC
CASRPTGSVEQYF
>NA|TRBV18|NA|TRBJ2-7
TGTGCCAGCTCGCCCAGTCGAACAGGGTTGGACGAGCAGTACTTC
CASSPSRTGLDEQYF
>once|TRBV5-1|TRBD2|TRBJ2-5
TGCGCCAGCGGAGGTAGCGGGGCGCAAGAGACCCAGTACTTC
CASGGSGAQETQYF
>NA|TRBV18|NA|TRBJ1-1
TGTGCCAGCTCACCACCCGGGGGGGCGAGAACTGAAGCTTTCTTT
CASSPPGGARTEAFF
>once|TRBV30|NA|TRBJ2-6
TGTGCCTGGAGTGTACTAACCAACGTCCTGACTTTC
CAWSVLTNVLTF
>NA|TRBV7-6|TRBD2|TRBJ2-2
TGTGCCACCAACGTGCTAGCGGAGAACACCGGGGAGCTGTTTTTT
CATNVLAENTGELFF
>NA|TRBV28|TRBD1|TRBJ2-1
TGTGCCAGCACCCGAGGGGGGACAGGTTCCTACAATGAGCAGTTCTTC
CASTRGGTGSYNEQFF
>once|TRBV6-5|TRBD1|TRBJ1-6
TGTGCCAGCAGTTACTCCAGGGGGCGGAATTCACCCCTCCACTTT
CASSYSRGRNSPLHF
>NA|TRBV6-5|TRBD1|TRBJ2-6
TGTGCCAGCAGTCGACAGGGGACTGGGGCCAACGTCCTGACTTTC
CASSRQGTGANVLTF
>few|TRBV7-2|NA|TRBJ2-5
TGTGCCAGCAGCTTAGCCGCCCAGGAGGCCCAGTACTTC
CASSLAAQEAQYF
>NA|TRBV7-2|NA|TRBJ2-2
TGTGCCAGCAGCTTAGTTGGCGGGCCCGGGGAGCTGTTTTTT
CASSLVGGPGELFF
>NA|TRBV3-1/TRBV3-2|TRBD1|TRBJ2-3
TGTGCCAGCAGCCGGACAGGAGATACGCAGTATTTT
CASSRTGDTQYF
>NA|TRBV7-6|NA|TRBJ1-2
TGTGCCAGCAGCCTCGACTATGGCTACACCTTC
CASSLDYGYTF
>NA|TRBV5-5|NA|TRBJ1-1
TGTGCCAGCAGCTTGCGACAGGCATCGGGCACTGAAGCTTTCTTT
CASSLRQASGTEAFF
>NA|TRBV18|NA|TRBJ1-2
TGTGCCAGCTCACATAGTTCCGCGAATGGCTACACCTTC
CASSHSSANGYTF
>NA|TRBV19|TRBD1|TRBJ1-2
TGTGCCAGTAAGAGACAGGGGGAAAACTATGGCTACACCTTC
CASKRQGENYGYTF
>NA|TRBV27|NA|TRBJ1-5
TGTGCCAGTGGGGTAGGGGGTAGCAATCAGCCCCAGCATTTT
CASGVGGSNQPQHF
>once|TRBV27|NA|TRBJ2-5
TGTGCCAGCAAGAACCAGGGGGACTGGGAGACCCAGTACTTC
CASKNQGDWETQYF
>NA|TRBV4-3|TRBD2|TRBJ2-7
TGCGCCAGCAGCCAAGAGGCTTCACTAGCGGGGTCGTACGAGCAGTACTTC
CASSQEASLAGSYEQYF